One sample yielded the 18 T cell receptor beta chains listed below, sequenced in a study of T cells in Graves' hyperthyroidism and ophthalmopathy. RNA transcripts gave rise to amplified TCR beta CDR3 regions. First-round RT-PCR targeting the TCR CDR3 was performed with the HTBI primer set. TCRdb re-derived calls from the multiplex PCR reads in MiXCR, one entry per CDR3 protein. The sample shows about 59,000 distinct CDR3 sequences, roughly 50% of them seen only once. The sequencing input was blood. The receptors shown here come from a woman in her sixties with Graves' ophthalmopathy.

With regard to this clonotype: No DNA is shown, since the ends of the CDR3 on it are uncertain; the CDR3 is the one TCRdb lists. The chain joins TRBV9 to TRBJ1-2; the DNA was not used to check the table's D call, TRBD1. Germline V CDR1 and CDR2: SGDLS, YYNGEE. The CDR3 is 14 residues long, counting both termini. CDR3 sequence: CASSVGLGALGNTF.

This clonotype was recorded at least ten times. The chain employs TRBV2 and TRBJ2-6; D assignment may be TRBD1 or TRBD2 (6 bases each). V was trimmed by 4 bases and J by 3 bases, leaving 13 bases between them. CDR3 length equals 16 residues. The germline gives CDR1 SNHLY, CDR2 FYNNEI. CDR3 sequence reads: CASSGIGGNGANVLTF. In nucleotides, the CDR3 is TGTGCCAGCAGTGGGATAGGGGGGAATGGGGCCAACGTCCTGACTTTC.

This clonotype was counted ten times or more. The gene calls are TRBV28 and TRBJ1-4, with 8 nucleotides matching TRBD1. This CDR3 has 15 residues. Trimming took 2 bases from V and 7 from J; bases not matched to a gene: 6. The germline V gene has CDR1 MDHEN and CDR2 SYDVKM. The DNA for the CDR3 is TGTGCCAGCAGTTTACGGACAGGGTCGGGTGAAAAACTGTTTTTT. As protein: CASSLRTGSGEKLFF.

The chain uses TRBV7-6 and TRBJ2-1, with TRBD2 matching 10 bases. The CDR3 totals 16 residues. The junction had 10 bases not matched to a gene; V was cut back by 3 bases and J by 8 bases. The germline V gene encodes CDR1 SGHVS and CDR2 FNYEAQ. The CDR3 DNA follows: TGTGCCAGCAGCTTTTGGGCTAGCGGGAGCCGGGATGAGCAGTTCTTC. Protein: CASSFWASGSRDEQFF.

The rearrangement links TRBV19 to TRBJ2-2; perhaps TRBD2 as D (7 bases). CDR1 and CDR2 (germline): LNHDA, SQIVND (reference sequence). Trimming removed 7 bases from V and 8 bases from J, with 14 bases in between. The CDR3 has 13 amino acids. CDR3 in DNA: TGTGCCAGTACCACGGGGGGCATGGGGGAGCTGTTTTTT. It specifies CASTTGGMGELFF.

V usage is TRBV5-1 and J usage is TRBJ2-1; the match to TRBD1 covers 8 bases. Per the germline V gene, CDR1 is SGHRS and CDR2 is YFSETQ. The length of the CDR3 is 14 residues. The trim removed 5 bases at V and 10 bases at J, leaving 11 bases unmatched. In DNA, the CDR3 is TGCGCCAGCAGGCAGGGGGCGAGGACCGGGGAGCAGTTCTTC. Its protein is CASRQGARTGEQFF. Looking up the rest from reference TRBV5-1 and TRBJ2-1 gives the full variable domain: KAGVTQTPRYLIKTRGQQVTLSCSPISGHRSVSWYQQTPGQGLQFLFEYFSETQRNKGNFPGRFSGRQFSNSRSEMNVSTLELGDSALYLCASRQGARTGEQFFGPGTRLTVL.

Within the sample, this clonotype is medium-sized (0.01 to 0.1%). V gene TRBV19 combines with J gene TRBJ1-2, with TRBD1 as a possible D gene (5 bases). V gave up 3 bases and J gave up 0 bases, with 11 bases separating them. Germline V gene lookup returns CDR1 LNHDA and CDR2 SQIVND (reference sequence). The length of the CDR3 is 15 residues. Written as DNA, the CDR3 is TGTGCCAGTAGTATTGGCGGGGGGACTAACTATGGCTACACCTTC. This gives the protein CASSIGGGTNYGYTF.

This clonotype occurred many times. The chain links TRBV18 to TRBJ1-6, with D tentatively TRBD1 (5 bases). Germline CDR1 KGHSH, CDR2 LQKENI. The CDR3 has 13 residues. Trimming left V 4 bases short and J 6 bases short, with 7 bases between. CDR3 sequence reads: CASSRDSNSPLHF. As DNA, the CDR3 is TGTGCCAGCTCACGCGACAGTAATTCACCCCTCCACTTT.

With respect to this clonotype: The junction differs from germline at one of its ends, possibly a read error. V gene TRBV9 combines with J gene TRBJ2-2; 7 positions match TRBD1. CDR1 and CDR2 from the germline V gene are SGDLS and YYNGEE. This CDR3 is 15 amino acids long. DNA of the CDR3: TGTGCCTGCAGGCCGAGGACAGGGAACACCGGGGAGCTGTTTTTT. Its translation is CACRPRTGNTGELFF.

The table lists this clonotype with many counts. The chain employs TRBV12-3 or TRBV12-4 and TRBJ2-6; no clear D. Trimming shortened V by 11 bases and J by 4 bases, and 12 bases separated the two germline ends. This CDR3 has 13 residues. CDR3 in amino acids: CASGISGANVLTF. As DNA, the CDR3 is TGTGCCTCCGGTATCTCCGGGGCCAACGTCCTGACTTTC.

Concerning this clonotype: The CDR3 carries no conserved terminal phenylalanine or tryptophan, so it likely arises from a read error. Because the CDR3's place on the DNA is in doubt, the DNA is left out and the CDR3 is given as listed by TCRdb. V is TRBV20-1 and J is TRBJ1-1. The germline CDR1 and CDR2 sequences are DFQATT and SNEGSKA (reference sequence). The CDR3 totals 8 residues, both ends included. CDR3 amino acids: CSARDDRP.

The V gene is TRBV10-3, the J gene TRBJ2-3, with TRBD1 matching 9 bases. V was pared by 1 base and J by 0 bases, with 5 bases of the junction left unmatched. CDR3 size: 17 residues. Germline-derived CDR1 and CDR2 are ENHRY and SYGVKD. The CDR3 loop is CAISEFGTGTSTDTQYF. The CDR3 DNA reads TGTGCCATCAGTGAGTTTGGGACAGGGACTAGCACAGATACGCAGTATTTT.

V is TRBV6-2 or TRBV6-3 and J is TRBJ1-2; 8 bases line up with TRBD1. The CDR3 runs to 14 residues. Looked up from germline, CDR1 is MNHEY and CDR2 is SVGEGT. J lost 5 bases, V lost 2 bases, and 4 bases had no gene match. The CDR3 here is CASSYGTGPYGYTF. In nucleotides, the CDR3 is TGTGCCAGCAGTTACGGGACAGGACCTTATGGCTACACCTTC.

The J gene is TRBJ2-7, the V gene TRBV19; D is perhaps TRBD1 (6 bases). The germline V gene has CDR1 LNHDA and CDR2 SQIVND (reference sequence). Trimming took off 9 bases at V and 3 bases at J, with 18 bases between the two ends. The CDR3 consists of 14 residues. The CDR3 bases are TGTGCCAGCAGCTTAGTTGCAGGGGACTACGAGCAGTACTTC. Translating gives CASSLVAGDYEQYF. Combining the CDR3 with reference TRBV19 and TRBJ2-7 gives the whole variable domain DGGITQSPKYLFRKEGQNVTLSCEQNLNHDAMYWYRQDPGQGLRLIYYSQIVNDFQKGDIAEGYSVSREKKESFPLTVTSAQKNPTAFYLCASSLVAGDYEQYFGPGTRLTVT.

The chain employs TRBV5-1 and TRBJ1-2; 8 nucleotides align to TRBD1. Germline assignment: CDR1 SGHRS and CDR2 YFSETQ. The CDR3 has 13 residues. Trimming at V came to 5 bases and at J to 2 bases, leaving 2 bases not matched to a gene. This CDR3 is CASSPGGNYGYTF. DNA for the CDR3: TGCGCCAGCAGTCCAGGGGGCAACTATGGCTACACCTTC.

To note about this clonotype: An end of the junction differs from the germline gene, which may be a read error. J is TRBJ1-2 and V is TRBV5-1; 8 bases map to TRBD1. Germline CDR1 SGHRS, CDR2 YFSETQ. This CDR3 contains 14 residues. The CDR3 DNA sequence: TGCGCCAGCAGCCAACAACAGGGGGACTATGGCCACACCTTC. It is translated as CASSQQQGDYGHTF.

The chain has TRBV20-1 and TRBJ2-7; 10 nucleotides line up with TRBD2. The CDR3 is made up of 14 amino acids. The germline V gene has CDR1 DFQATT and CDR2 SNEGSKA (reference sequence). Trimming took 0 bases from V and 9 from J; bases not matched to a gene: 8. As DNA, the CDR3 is TGCAGTGCTAGAGATTTTGCGGGACTAGCGAGGCAGTACTTC. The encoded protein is CSARDFAGLARQYF.

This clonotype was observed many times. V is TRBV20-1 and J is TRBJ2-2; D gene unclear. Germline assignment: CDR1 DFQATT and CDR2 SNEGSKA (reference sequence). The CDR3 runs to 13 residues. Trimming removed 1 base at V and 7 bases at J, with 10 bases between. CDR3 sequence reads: CSARVGDHGELFF. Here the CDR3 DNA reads TGCAGTGCTAGAGTCGGCGATCACGGGGAGCTGTTTTTT.